This TCR beta chain is drawn from a study of cytomegalovirus exposure and HLA in healthy donors. Broader study findings: Through in vitro validation, a few CMV-associated chains were shown to be specific for CMV antigens. Some V segments, TRBV6-2 and TRBV6-3 among them, were indistinguishable and were therefore excluded.

V gave up 4 bases and J gave up 2 bases, with 13 bases separating them. Germline V gene sequence: CDR1 SGDLS, CDR2 YYNGEE. This CDR3 contains 14 residues. PCR was performed using 60 Vbeta and 13 Jbeta primers. Sequencing used immunoSEQ multiplex PCR; TCRdb keeps in-frame clones, though not all of them. The repertoire holds tens of thousands of clones, with approximately 80% as singletons. As regards this clone: The antigen remains unidentified.

This clonotype was sampled from a female donor in good health and CMV-seronegative. The sequenced material came from PBMCs. The V gene is TRBV9, the J gene TRBJ2-7; D uncertain. CDR3 nucleotide sequence: TGTGCCAGCAGCCCTGGCGACACCCCCTACGAGCAGTACTTC. Protein: CASSPGDTPYEQYF.